This TCR beta chain stems from a study of shared clonotypes between healthy human individuals. TCRdb's copy holds only in-frame clones and misses some; the assay was immunoSEQ multiplex PCR. The table records about 2.1 million clones, about 94% of them present only once. As regards this clone: Antigen unknown.

The study, taken as a whole, reports: When naive CD4 clonotypes were compared across four donors, around 5% were shared. Non-shared clonotypes displayed generation probabilities falling below those of clonotypes present in all four donors.

CD45RO-negative CD8 cells positively selected for CCR7 made up the naive population, which excluded terminally differentiated effector memory CD45RA+ cells. Healthy and HIV-negative, the adult donors had no recent acute infections or vaccinations. CDR1 and CDR2 from the germline V gene are MNHEY and SVGAGI. This CDR3 is built from 13 residues. The ends lost 11 bases at V and 0 bases at J; junction bases unmatched: 5. V usage is TRBV6-5 and J usage is TRBJ2-7; 9 positions agree with TRBD2. The receptor comes from a man younger than 35 in good health. Some clones in this sample may be carry-over from other donors' samples. Sequencing was carried out using naive CD8+ T cells from PBMCs. The CDR3 bases are TGTGCCGCAACTAGCGGGCGCTCCTACGAGCAGTACTTC. This encodes CAATSGRSYEQYF.